This TCR beta chain stems from a study of T cells in Graves' hyperthyroidism and ophthalmopathy. Study conclusions and caveats: By a 13 V-J model, ophthalmopathy was set apart from stable hyperthyroidism. A median around six months before onset, the model predicted ophthalmopathy. Blood also showed most of the thyroid clonotypes that were expanded above 0.001.

With regard to this clonotype: Its antigen remains unidentified.

V dropped 1 base and J dropped 4 bases, with 13 bases sitting between them. The CDR3 is 16 residues long. The V gene's germline CDR1 is SNHLY and CDR2 FYNNEI. There were TCR beta CDR3 regions amplified from RNA transcripts. First-round RT-PCR targeting the TCR CDR3 was performed with the HTBI primer set. TCRdb used MiXCR to reprocess the multiplex PCR reads, holding one entry per CDR3 protein. Among 300,000 to 450,000 distinct CDR3 sequences listed, approximately 15% were seen once. Orbital computed tomography, thyroid ultrasound, serum thyroxine and TRAb, and clinical symptoms together informed the diagnoses.

The TCR was taken from a woman aged 18-29 years with Graves' hyperthyroidism that later progressed to Graves' ophthalmopathy. The specimen sequenced was blood. This chain connects TRBV2 to TRBJ2-2; perhaps TRBD1 as D (6 bases). The CDR3 region is CASSEGAGTPTGELFF. The CDR3 bases are TGTGCCAGCAGTGAAGGGGCCGGGACACCCACCGGGGAGCTGTTTTTT. Complete variable domain (other parts from reference TRBV2 and TRBJ2-2): EPEVTQTPSHQVTQMGQEVILRCVPISNHLYFYWYRQILGQKVEFLVSFYNNEISEKSEIFDDQFSVERPDGSNFTLKIRSTKLEDSAMYFCASSEGAGTPTGELFFGEGSRLTVL.